Presented here are 6 T cell receptor beta chains from one specimen sequenced in a study of blood T cell repertoires in COVID-19. Here immunoSEQ multiplex PCR was the method, and the copy in TCRdb shows in-frame clones only, minus some. The profile shows 20,000 to 25,000 clones, more than 75% of them singletons. Sequencing input: peripheral blood. These receptors came from a man aged 50 to 59 with active COVID-19.

This rearrangement joins TRBV5-4 to TRBJ1-2; 7 nucleotides agree with TRBD1. This CDR3 region has 17 residues. CDR1 and CDR2 from the germline V gene are SGHNT and YYREEE (reference sequence). V lost 4 bases and J lost 4; bases outside the gene matches: 16. The CDR3 protein is CASSPGQDMLSFYGYTF. Here the CDR3 DNA reads TGTGCCAGCAGCCCCGGACAGGACATGCTAAGCTTCTATGGCTACACCTTC.

The chain joins TRBV5-1 to TRBJ2-5, with 8 bases aligning to TRBD1. The ends lost 4 bases at V and 3 bases at J; junction bases unmatched: 5. The length of the CDR3 is 14 residues. Germline V gene sequence: CDR1 SGHRS, CDR2 YFSETQ. CDR3 protein: CASSRETGEETQYF. CDR3 coding DNA: TGCGCCAGCAGCAGGGAGACAGGGGAAGAGACCCAGTACTTC.

The chain joins TRBV29-1 to TRBJ1-2; tentatively, D is TRBD1 (6 bases). The V gene lost 6 bases and the J gene lost 9 bases, with 14 bases spanning the gap. The CDR3 has 11 amino acids. Germline-derived CDR1 and CDR2 are SQVTM and ANQGSEA. The CDR3 reads CSVEQGFSYTF. CDR3 DNA sequence: TGCAGCGTGGAACAGGGTTTCAGCTACACCTTC.

This chain connects TRBV5-1 to TRBJ1-1; D unclear. V was shortened by 0 bases and J by 0 bases, with 6 bases between the two germline ends. Germline V gene data show CDR1 as SGHRS and CDR2 as YFSETQ. The CDR3 length is 14 residues. CDR3 in DNA: TGCGCCAGCAGCTTGGTGGCAATGAACACTGAAGCTTTCTTT. Its protein is CASSLVAMNTEAFF.

The chain carries TRBV10-3 and TRBJ2-6, with D perhaps matching TRBD2 (5 bases). Trimming removed 1 base at V and 0 bases at J, with 7 bases between. The CDR3 consists of 16 residues. Looked up from germline, CDR1 is ENHRY and CDR2 is SYGVKD. DNA of the CDR3: TGTGCCATCAGTGAGTTTAGCGACTCTGGGGCCAACGTCCTGACTTTC. As protein: CAISEFSDSGANVLTF.

The sample holds one count of this clone. An end of the junction does not agree with germline; a read error may underlie this. This rearrangement joins TRBV11-2 to TRBJ2-2; a possible D gene is TRBD1 (5 bases). The CDR3 extends over 15 amino acids. The germline gives CDR1 SGHAT, CDR2 FQNNGV. CDR3 DNA sequence: TGTGCCAGCCGCTTCTGGCAGGGTGACACCGGGGAGCTGTTTTTT. Its translation is CASRFWQGDTGELFF.